This T cell receptor beta chain was captured by sequencing in a study of T cell repertoires in cytomegalovirus infection. Study-wide context: It was the public TCR beta signatures that indicated both CMV infection and matching HLA type.

J gave up 6 bases and V 5 bases, and 7 bases lay outside the gene matches. Looked up from germline, CDR1 is SEHNR and CDR2 is FQNEAQ (reference sequence). The CDR3 runs 14 residues. General study findings and limits: The study identified carriers of CMV plus the relevant HLA from cumulative public TCR beta family frequency. The ex vivo response was dominated by HLA-C-restricted CMV-specific TCR beta clonotypes.

Each CDR3 protein gets one entry after TCRdb re-called the reads with MiXCR. The table lists hundreds of thousands of distinct CDR3 sequences, about a sixth of them singletons, with 7.5% to 9% in the top ten. A remark on this clonotype: Its antigen remains unknown.

The sample consisted of PBMCs. This clonotype was obtained from a human donor in good health (CMV status not recorded). Some clones in this sample may be carry-over from other donors' samples. The chain joins TRBV7-9 to TRBJ2-1; TRBD2 agrees at 7 bases. The CDR3: CASSETVAGNEQFF. DNA of the CDR3: TGTGCCAGCAGCGAGACAGTAGCGGGCAATGAGCAGTTCTTC.